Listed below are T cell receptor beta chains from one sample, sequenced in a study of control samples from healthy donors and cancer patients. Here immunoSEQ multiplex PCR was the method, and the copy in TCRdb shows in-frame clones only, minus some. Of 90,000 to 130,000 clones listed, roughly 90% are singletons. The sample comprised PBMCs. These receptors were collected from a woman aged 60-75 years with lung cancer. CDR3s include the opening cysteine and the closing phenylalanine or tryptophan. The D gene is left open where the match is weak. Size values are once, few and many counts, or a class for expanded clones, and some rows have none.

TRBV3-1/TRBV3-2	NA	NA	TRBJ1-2	CASSPRDPHRRGYTF	TGTGCCAGCAGCCCCCGGGACCCCCATCGACGTGGCTACACCTTC
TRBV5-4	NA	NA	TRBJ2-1	CASSPRGEGAYNEQFF	TGTGCCAGCAGCCCAAGGGGGGAAGGGGCCTACAATGAGCAGTTCTTC
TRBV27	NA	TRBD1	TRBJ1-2	CAASDRGWHGYTF	TGTGCCGCCAGCGACAGGGGCTGGCATGGCTACACCTTC
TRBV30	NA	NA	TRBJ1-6	CAWSVREGITSPLHF	TGTGCCTGGAGTGTACGGGAGGGAATTACCTCACCCCTCCACTTT
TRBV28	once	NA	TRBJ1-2	CASSLLDTLQTNYGYTF	TGTGCCAGCAGTTTACTGGACACCCTACAAACTAACTATGGCTACACCTTC
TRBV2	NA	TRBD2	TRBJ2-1	CASSAGGLSYNEQFF	TGTGCCAGCAGTGCGGGGGGGCTATCCTACAATGAGCAGTTCTTC
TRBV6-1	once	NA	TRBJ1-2	CASSVGMRWAGDGYTF	TGTGCCAGCAGTGTCGGGATGAGGTGGGCCGGAGATGGCTACACCTTC
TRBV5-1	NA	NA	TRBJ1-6	CASSYTVRDNSPLHF	TGCGCCAGCAGCTATACAGTCCGGGATAATTCACCCCTCCACTTT
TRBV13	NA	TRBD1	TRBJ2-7	CASSFGQGRSEQYF	TGTGCCAGCAGCTTCGGACAGGGGAGGAGCGAGCAGTACTTC
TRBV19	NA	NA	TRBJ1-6	CASSGSFVSPLHF	TGTGCCAGTAGCGGAAGTTTTGTTTCACCCCTCCACTTT